This is a list of T cell receptor beta chains from one sample in a study of T cell repertoires in cytomegalovirus infection. These receptors' antigens are unknown. TCRdb re-analysed the reads in MiXCR, keeping a single row per CDR3 protein. Counted here are roughly 500,000 distinct CDR3 sequences, around a third occurring once; the ten biggest clones make up roughly 15%. This specimen consisted of cultured PBMCs, obtained from culture after CMV antigen stimulation. Every receptor here comes from a human donor in good health (CMV status not recorded). Some clones in this sample may be carry-over from other donors' samples. Both conserved end residues are part of each CDR3. The D gene is left open where the match is weak. Not all rows give a size; the values are once, few, many and, for expanded clones, a class.

d_gene: TRBD2; j_gene: TRBJ2-3; v_gene: TRBV5-4; abundance: -; CDR3aa: CASSFRLAGSSTDTQYF; CDR3nt: TGTGCCAGCAGCTTTCGACTAGCGGGGTCTAGCACAGATACGCAGTATTTT
d_gene: TRBD2; j_gene: TRBJ2-2; v_gene: TRBV6-6; abundance: -; CDR3aa: CASIRPGLAGGPNTGELFF; CDR3nt: TGTGCCAGCATCCGGCCGGGACTAGCGGGAGGGCCAAACACCGGGGAGCTGTTTTTT
d_gene: TRBD2; j_gene: TRBJ2-3; v_gene: TRBV7-8; abundance: few; CDR3aa: CASGLAGVINTQYF; CDR3nt: TGTGCCAGCGGACTAGCGGGAGTAATTAATACGCAGTATTTT
d_gene: -; j_gene: TRBJ2-1; v_gene: TRBV5-6; abundance: few; CDR3aa: CASSWMGEGEQFF; CDR3nt: TGTGCCAGCAGCTGGATGGGAGAGGGTGAGCAGTTCTTC
d_gene: TRBD2; j_gene: TRBJ2-1; v_gene: TRBV7-8; abundance: few; CDR3aa: CASSFSGRAYNEQFF; CDR3nt: TGTGCCAGCAGCTTTAGCGGGAGGGCCTACAATGAGCAGTTCTTC
d_gene: -; j_gene: TRBJ1-6; v_gene: TRBV7-9; abundance: -; CDR3aa: CASSPSRLVPLHF; CDR3nt: TGTGCCAGCAGCCCGTCCCGCCTTGTTCCCCTCCACTTT
d_gene: TRBD2; j_gene: TRBJ2-1; v_gene: TRBV12-3/TRBV12-4; abundance: -; CDR3aa: CASRLSGRSSYNEQFF; CDR3nt: TGTGCCAGCAGGCTTAGCGGGAGAAGCTCCTACAATGAGCAGTTCTTC
d_gene: -; j_gene: TRBJ2-7; v_gene: TRBV28; abundance: -; CDR3aa: CASNGRITGEQYF; CDR3nt: TGTGCCAGCAACGGCAGGATCACGGGCGAGCAGTACTTC
d_gene: -; j_gene: TRBJ2-3; v_gene: TRBV7-3; abundance: many; CDR3aa: CASSRIKVSGEPDTQYF; CDR3nt: TGTGCCAGCAGTAGAATTAAGGTTTCCGGAGAGCCAGATACGCAGTATTTT
d_gene: -; j_gene: TRBJ2-1; v_gene: TRBV7-2; abundance: many; CDR3aa: CASSLYSHVARIPSYNEQFF; CDR3nt: TGTGCCAGCAGCCTCTACTCACACGTAGCGCGAATCCCCTCGTACAATGAGCAGTTCTTC
d_gene: -; j_gene: TRBJ2-5; v_gene: TRBV27; abundance: few; CDR3aa: CASSNSGARETQYF; CDR3nt: TGTGCCAGCAGTAACTCAGGGGCGCGTGAGACCCAGTACTTC
d_gene: -; j_gene: TRBJ1-1; v_gene: TRBV19; abundance: few; CDR3aa: CASSTMSGTEAFF; CDR3nt: TGTGCCAGTAGTACGATGAGTGGGACTGAAGCTTTCTTT
d_gene: TRBD2; j_gene: TRBJ2-1; v_gene: TRBV10-3; abundance: few; CDR3aa: CAISEIGLAGGRGEQFF; CDR3nt: TGTGCCATCAGTGAGATCGGACTAGCGGGAGGCCGGGGTGAGCAGTTCTTC
d_gene: -; j_gene: TRBJ2-7; v_gene: TRBV7-2; abundance: many; CDR3aa: CASSFLYEQYF; CDR3nt: TGTGCCAGCAGCTTTCTCTACGAGCAGTACTTC
d_gene: TRBD1; j_gene: TRBJ1-6; v_gene: TRBV6-5; abundance: few; CDR3aa: CASSYKGQGAASPLHF; CDR3nt: TGTGCCAGCAGTTACAAGGGACAGGGGGCTGCTTCACCCCTCCACTTT
d_gene: TRBD2; j_gene: TRBJ2-1; v_gene: TRBV5-1; abundance: -; CDR3aa: CASNLNGGSSYNEQFF; CDR3nt: TGCGCCAGCAACCTCAACGGCGGGAGCTCCTACAATGAGCAGTTCTTC
d_gene: -; j_gene: TRBJ1-1; v_gene: TRBV29-1; abundance: few; CDR3aa: CSVERGSGTEAFF; CDR3nt: TGCAGCGTTGAACGGGGATCCGGCACTGAAGCTTTCTTT
d_gene: TRBD2; j_gene: TRBJ2-1; v_gene: TRBV19; abundance: -; CDR3aa: CASSRSSGRVGNEQFF; CDR3nt: TGTGCCAGTAGTAGGTCTAGCGGGAGGGTGGGGAATGAGCAGTTCTTC
d_gene: -; j_gene: TRBJ1-5; v_gene: TRBV7-8; abundance: few; CDR3aa: CASSLVRTDRNQPQHF; CDR3nt: TGTGCCAGCAGCTTAGTTCGGACAGATAGAAATCAGCCCCAGCATTTT
d_gene: -; j_gene: TRBJ1-3; v_gene: TRBV7-9; abundance: few; CDR3aa: CASSLAQGSGNTIYF; CDR3nt: TGTGCCAGCAGCTTAGCCCAAGGGTCTGGAAACACCATATATTTT
d_gene: -; j_gene: TRBJ2-6; v_gene: TRBV30; abundance: -; CDR3aa: CAWRGRGATGGANVLTF; CDR3nt: TGTGCCTGGCGGGGAAGGGGGGCGACTGGTGGGGCCAACGTCCTGACTTTC
d_gene: TRBD2; j_gene: TRBJ2-1; v_gene: TRBV20-1; abundance: -; CDR3aa: CSASPPSGEQFF; CDR3nt: TGCAGTGCTAGTCCCCCTAGCGGGGAGCAGTTCTTC
d_gene: -; j_gene: TRBJ2-2; v_gene: TRBV7-6; abundance: many; CDR3aa: CASSLEERPGGELFF; CDR3nt: TGTGCCAGCAGCTTAGAGGAGCGGCCGGGCGGGGAGCTGTTTTTT
d_gene: -; j_gene: TRBJ1-5; v_gene: TRBV27; abundance: -; CDR3aa: CASSSPDSNQPQHF; CDR3nt: TGTGCCAGCAGTTCCCCGGATAGCAATCAGCCCCAGCATTTT
d_gene: -; j_gene: TRBJ2-5; v_gene: TRBV5-3; abundance: -; CDR3aa: CASSLGVGKQETQYF; CDR3nt: TGTGCCAGCAGCTTGGGCGTGGGGAAACAAGAGACCCAGTACTTC
d_gene: -; j_gene: TRBJ2-5; v_gene: TRBV4-3; abundance: many; CDR3aa: CASSQRDRQETQYF; CDR3nt: TGCGCCAGCAGCCAAAGAGACAGGCAAGAGACCCAGTACTTC
d_gene: -; j_gene: TRBJ2-3; v_gene: TRBV7-8; abundance: few; CDR3aa: CASSLASTRGDTQYF; CDR3nt: TGTGCCAGCAGCTTAGCGTCTACCCGGGGGGATACGCAGTATTTT
d_gene: -; j_gene: TRBJ2-3; v_gene: TRBV20-1; abundance: few; CDR3aa: CSARRPVASTDTQYF; CDR3nt: TGCAGTGCCCGGCGCCCAGTAGCTAGCACAGATACGCAGTATTTT
d_gene: -; j_gene: TRBJ2-1; v_gene: TRBV7-2; abundance: few; CDR3aa: CASSTAHEQFF; CDR3nt: TGTGCCAGCAGCACCGCCCATGAGCAGTTCTTC
d_gene: TRBD2; j_gene: TRBJ2-2; v_gene: TRBV28; abundance: -; CDR3aa: CASSPPHGGVGELFF; CDR3nt: TGTGCCAGCAGTCCACCGCACGGGGGGGTCGGGGAGCTGTTTTTT
d_gene: -; j_gene: TRBJ2-5; v_gene: TRBV12-5; abundance: -; CDR3aa: CASGPGTLTWETQYF; CDR3nt: TGTGCTAGTGGCCCAGGGACTCTTACTTGGGAGACCCAGTACTTC
d_gene: -; j_gene: TRBJ1-5; v_gene: TRBV19; abundance: -; CDR3aa: CASSMGIGQPQHF; CDR3nt: TGTGCCAGTAGTATGGGGATCGGACAGCCCCAGCATTTT
d_gene: -; j_gene: TRBJ2-6; v_gene: TRBV30; abundance: few; CDR3aa: CAWVVDGSGANVLTF; CDR3nt: TGTGCCTGGGTGGTTGACGGTTCTGGGGCCAACGTCCTGACTTTC
d_gene: TRBD2; j_gene: TRBJ2-2; v_gene: TRBV12-3/TRBV12-4; abundance: -; CDR3aa: CASSLQTSGNTGELFF; CDR3nt: TGTGCCAGCAGTTTACAGACTAGCGGCAACACCGGGGAGCTGTTTTTT
d_gene: -; j_gene: TRBJ1-1; v_gene: TRBV18; abundance: -; CDR3aa: CASSGLPNTEAFF; CDR3nt: TGTGCCAGCTCGGGCCTCCCGAACACTGAAGCTTTCTTT
d_gene: -; j_gene: TRBJ2-1; v_gene: TRBV19; abundance: -; CDR3aa: CASSKAGEQFF; CDR3nt: TGTGCCAGTAGTAAGGCGGGGGAGCAGTTCTTC
d_gene: -; j_gene: TRBJ1-1; v_gene: TRBV12-3/TRBV12-4; abundance: -; CDR3aa: CASSLRGVAAEAFF; CDR3nt: TGTGCCAGCAGTCTCCGAGGGGTCGCGGCTGAAGCTTTCTTT
d_gene: -; j_gene: TRBJ2-1; v_gene: TRBV24-1; abundance: -; CDR3aa: CATSDSRATRSYNEQFF; CDR3nt: TGTGCCACCAGTGATTCTCGCGCAACCCGATCCTACAATGAGCAGTTCTTC
d_gene: -; j_gene: TRBJ2-4; v_gene: TRBV4-1; abundance: -; CDR3aa: CASSQELAKNIQYF; CDR3nt: TGCGCCAGCAGCCAAGAACTAGCCAAAAACATTCAGTACTTC
d_gene: TRBD1; j_gene: TRBJ1-5; v_gene: TRBV19; abundance: -; CDR3aa: CASSMFGTANNQPQHF; CDR3nt: TGTGCCAGTAGTATGTTTGGGACAGCAAACAATCAGCCCCAGCATTTT
d_gene: -; j_gene: TRBJ2-5; v_gene: TRBV7-6; abundance: -; CDR3aa: CASSLAYDNKRIQYF; CDR3nt: TGTGCCAGCAGCTTAGCATACGACAACAAGAGAATCCAGTACTTC
d_gene: -; j_gene: TRBJ1-5; v_gene: TRBV7-6; abundance: few; CDR3aa: CASSTHREGNQPQHF; CDR3nt: TGTGCCAGCAGCACCCACAGGGAAGGAAATCAGCCCCAGCATTTT